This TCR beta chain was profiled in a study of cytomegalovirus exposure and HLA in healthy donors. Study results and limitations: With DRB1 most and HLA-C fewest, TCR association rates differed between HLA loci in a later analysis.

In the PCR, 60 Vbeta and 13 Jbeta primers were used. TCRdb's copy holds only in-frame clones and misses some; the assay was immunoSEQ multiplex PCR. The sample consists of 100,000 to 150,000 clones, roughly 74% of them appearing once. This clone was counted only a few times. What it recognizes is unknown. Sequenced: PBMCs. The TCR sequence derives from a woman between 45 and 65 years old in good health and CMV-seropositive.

The CDR3 DNA reads TGTGCCAGCAGCCAAGCGAGTACCTACAATGAGCAGTTCTTC. Encoded protein: CASSQASTYNEQFF. This sequence joins TRBV4-2 and TRBJ2-1; no clear D gene. Germline V lookup: CDR1 LGHNA, CDR2 YNFKEQ. CDR3 size: 14 residues. The V end was cut by 1 base, the J end by 2 bases, with 6 bases between.